This T cell receptor (beta chain) was obtained from a study of vaccination and CD4 T cells after COVID-19. Whole-study context: Convalescents were six males and four females, two of them Hispanic. Collection of post-COVID samples occurred a median approximately 100 days after diagnosis, spanning a range of 35 to 161. Post-vaccine specimens were obtained a median around 79 days after dose two (range 14 to 241).

This CDR3 has 10 residues. V was clipped by 6 bases and J by 6 bases, with 3 bases between them. CDR1 MNHNS and CDR2 SASEGT come from the germline V gene. As regards this clonotype: Its antigen is undetermined.

As for treatment: approximately 10-day PBMC culture with coronavirus spike peptide pools or control peptides (ViraFEST assay). Oncomine TCR Beta short-read sequencing was applied to DNA from cultured CD4+ T cells. TCRdb fed the PCR reads into MiXCR, producing one record per CDR3 protein. The sample carries some 12,000 distinct CDR3 sequences, less than 70% recorded once. V usage is TRBV6-1 and J usage is TRBJ2-1; D is undetermined. The clonotype was recovered from a human donor who had recovered from COVID-19. Sequenced: CD4+ T cells from blood, cultured in vitro. CDR3 region: CASSRNEQFF. The CDR3, as DNA: TGTGCCAGCAGCCGCAATGAGCAGTTCTTC.